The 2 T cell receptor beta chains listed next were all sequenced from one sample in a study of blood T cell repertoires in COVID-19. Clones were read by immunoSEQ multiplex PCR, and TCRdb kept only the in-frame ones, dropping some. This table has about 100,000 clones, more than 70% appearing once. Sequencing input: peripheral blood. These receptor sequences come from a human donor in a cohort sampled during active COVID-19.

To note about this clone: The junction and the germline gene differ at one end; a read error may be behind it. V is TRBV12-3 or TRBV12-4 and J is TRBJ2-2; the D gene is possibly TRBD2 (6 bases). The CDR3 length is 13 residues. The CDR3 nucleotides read TGCGTAGGGCAGGAGGGAGACACCGGGGAGCTGTTTTTT. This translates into CVGQEGDTGELFF.

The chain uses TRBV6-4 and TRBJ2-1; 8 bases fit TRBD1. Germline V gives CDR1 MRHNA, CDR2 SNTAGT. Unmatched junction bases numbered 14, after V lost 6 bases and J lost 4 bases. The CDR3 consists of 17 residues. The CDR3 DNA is TGTGCCAGCAGCGTATTTGGACAGGGAACCTATTACAATGAGCAGTTCTTC. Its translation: CASSVFGQGTYYNEQFF.